Listed below are T cell receptor beta chains from one sample, sequenced in a study. Via MiXCR, TCRdb re-called the 5' RACE reads, giving one row per CDR3 protein. The profile covers about 5,300 distinct CDR3 sequences, with roughly a third appearing a single time and roughly 53% taken by the ten largest. Sequencing was performed on memory CD4+ T cells sorted from blood. These receptors all come from a female donor with breast cancer. The CDR3 runs from the conserved cysteine through the conserved F or W. A D gene is named only where the DNA matches it firmly. Clone size is shown for a subset of rows, as once, few, many or a class of expanded clone.

NA	TRBJ1-4	TRBV6-5	NA	TGTGCCAGCAGTTTACACGGACAGAATAATGAAAAACTGTTTTTT	CASSLHGQNNEKLFF
NA	TRBJ2-1	TRBV7-2	NA	TGTGCCGGCAGTTCATCTGGGGCCTCGAGAGGTAGTGAGCAGTTCTTC	CAGSSSGASRGSEQFF
NA	TRBJ2-5	TRBV7-9	TRBD1	TGTGCCAGCAGTGATGGGGGACAGGGTCCTCCGGAATGGCACGAGACACAGTACTTC	CASSDGGQGPPEWHETQYF
NA	TRBJ1-1	TRBV9	NA	TGTGCCAGCAGCGAGGGGGGGGCGACTGAAGCTTTCTTT	CASSEGGATEAFF
medium-sized	TRBJ2-1	TRBV10-3	NA	TGTGCCATCAGTAAGACAGGAGATAGAAATGAGCAGTTCTTC	CAISKTGDRNEQFF
NA	TRBJ2-1	TRBV4-2	TRBD1	TGTGCCAGCAGCCAAGGAGGGGGCTTTGACAATGAGCAGTTCTTC	CASSQGGGFDNEQFF
medium-sized	TRBJ2-1	TRBV6-1	NA	TGTGCCAGCACCCGAGGCGGTGGTGGAACCTACAATGAGCAGTTCTTC	CASTRGGGGTYNEQFF
medium-sized	TRBJ2-4	TRBV6-6	TRBD1	TGTGCCAGCTACCGGGACAGAGAAAACATTCAGTACTTC	CASYRDRENIQYF
medium-sized	TRBJ2-1	TRBV7-8	NA	TGTGCCAGCAGGCTTAATTCCTACAATGAGCAGTTCTTC	CASRLNSYNEQFF
many	TRBJ1-5	TRBV6-1	NA	TGTGCCAGCAGCCCCCAGATAATTAGCAATCAGCCCCAGCATTTT	CASSPQIISNQPQHF
NA	TRBJ2-5	TRBV7-9	NA	TGTGCCAGCAGCTTCAGACATAGTCAAGAGACCCAGTACTTC	CASSFRHSQETQYF
many	TRBJ2-7	TRBV7-2	TRBD2	TGTGCCAGCAGCTTCCCGGGACTAGCGAACGAGCAGTACTTC	CASSFPGLANEQYF
NA	TRBJ2-5	TRBV9	NA	TGTGCCAGCAGCGTAGACGGCGAGACCCAGTACTTC	CASSVDGETQYF
many	TRBJ2-3	TRBV20-1	NA	TGCAGTGCTAACCAGGGAGTCGCAGATACGCAGTATTTT	CSANQGVADTQYF
medium-sized	TRBJ2-2	TRBV18	NA	TGTGCCAGCTCACCAGGGGTCCCGGCGAACACCGGGGAGCTGTTTTTT	CASSPGVPANTGELFF
once	TRBJ2-7	TRBV21-1	NA	TGTGCCAGCAGCAGATGCTCCCCGGGACGGTGCTCATACGAGCAGTACTTC	CASSRCSPGRCSYEQYF
medium-sized	TRBJ2-5	TRBV5-1	NA	TGCGCCAGCAGCTTAGGAGGCGGGGAGACCCAGTACTTC	CASSLGGGETQYF
NA	TRBJ2-1	TRBV7-9	TRBD2	TGTGCCAGCAGCCCTACTAGCGGAAACTACAATGAGCAGTTCTTC	CASSPTSGNYNEQFF
NA	TRBJ2-2	TRBV5-1	TRBD1	TGCGCCAGCGGCTGGGACAGAATAGGCACCGGGGAGCTGTTTTTT	CASGWDRIGTGELFF
NA	TRBJ1-5	TRBV15	TRBD1	TGTGCCACCAGCAGAGGGACAGGGAATCAGCCCCAGCATTTT	CATSRGTGNQPQHF
NA	TRBJ2-3	TRBV9	TRBD2	TGTGCCAGCAGCCTGACTAGCGGGAGGCTTTTTTCTAGCACAGATACGCAGTGTTTT	CASSLTSGRLFSSTDTQCF
NA	TRBJ1-1	TRBV20-1	NA	TGCAGTGCTAGAGAGTCGACAGGCCTCACTGAAGCTTTCTTT	CSARESTGLTEAFF
medium-sized	TRBJ2-7	TRBV20-1	NA	TGCAGTGCCCGGCGTCTTCTCAGCTCCTACGAGCAGTACTTC	CSARRLLSSYEQYF
many	TRBJ2-7	TRBV3-1	NA	TGTGCCAGCAGCCACACAGGTGACTCCTACGAGCAGTACTTC	CASSHTGDSYEQYF
NA	TRBJ2-5	TRBV11-2	TRBD2	TGTGCCAGCAGCTTAATGGGAGGGGTCCAAGAGACCCAGTACTTC	CASSLMGGVQETQYF